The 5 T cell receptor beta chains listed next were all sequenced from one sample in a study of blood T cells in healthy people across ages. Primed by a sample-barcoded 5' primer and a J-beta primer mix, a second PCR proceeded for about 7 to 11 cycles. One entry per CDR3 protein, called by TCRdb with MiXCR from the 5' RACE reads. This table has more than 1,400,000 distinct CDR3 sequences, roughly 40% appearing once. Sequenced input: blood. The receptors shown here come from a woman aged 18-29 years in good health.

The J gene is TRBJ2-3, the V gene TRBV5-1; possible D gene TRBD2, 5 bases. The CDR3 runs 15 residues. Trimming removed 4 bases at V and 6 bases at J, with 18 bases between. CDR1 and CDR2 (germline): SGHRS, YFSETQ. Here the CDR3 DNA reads TGCGCCAGCAGCGCCGAGGGCAGCCCTGCGGATACGCAGTATTTT. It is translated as CASSAEGSPADTQYF. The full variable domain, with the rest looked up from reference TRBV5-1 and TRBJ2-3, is KAGVTQTPRYLIKTRGQQVTLSCSPISGHRSVSWYQQTPGQGLQFLFEYFSETQRNKGNFPGRFSGRQFSNSRSEMNVSTLELGDSALYLCASSAEGSPADTQYFGPGTRLTVL.

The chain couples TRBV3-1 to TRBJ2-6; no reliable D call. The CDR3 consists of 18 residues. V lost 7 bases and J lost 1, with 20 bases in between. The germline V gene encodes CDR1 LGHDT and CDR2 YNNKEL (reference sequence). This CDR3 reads CASTPTGVAKSGANVLTF. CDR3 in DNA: TGTGCCAGCACCCCCACTGGGGTGGCTAAGTCTGGGGCCAACGTCCTGACTTTC.

This CDR3 reads CSARDPTSGRPYEQYF. As DNA, the CDR3 is TGCAGTGCTAGAGATCCCACTAGCGGGAGACCCTACGAGCAGTACTTC. The rearrangement joins TRBV20-1 to TRBJ2-7; 11 positions agree with TRBD2. The CDR3 consists of 16 residues. The germline V gene encodes CDR1 DFQATT and CDR2 SNEGSKA (reference sequence). Trimming at V came to 0 bases and at J to 2 bases, leaving 6 bases not matched to a gene.

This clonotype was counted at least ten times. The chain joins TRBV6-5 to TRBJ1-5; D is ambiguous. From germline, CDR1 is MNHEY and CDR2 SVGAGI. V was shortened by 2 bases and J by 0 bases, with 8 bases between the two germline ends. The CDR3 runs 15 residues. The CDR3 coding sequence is TGTGCCAGCAGTTACCGGGGTCATAGCAATCAGCCCCAGCATTTT. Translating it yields CASSYRGHSNQPQHF.

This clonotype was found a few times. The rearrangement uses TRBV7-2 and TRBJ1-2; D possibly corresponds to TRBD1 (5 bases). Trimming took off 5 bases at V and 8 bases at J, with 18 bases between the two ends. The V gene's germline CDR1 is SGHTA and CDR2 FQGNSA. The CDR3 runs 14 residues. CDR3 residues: CASSPAGGPSGYTF. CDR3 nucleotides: TGTGCCAGCAGCCCAGCCGGGGGTCCGAGCGGCTACACCTTC.